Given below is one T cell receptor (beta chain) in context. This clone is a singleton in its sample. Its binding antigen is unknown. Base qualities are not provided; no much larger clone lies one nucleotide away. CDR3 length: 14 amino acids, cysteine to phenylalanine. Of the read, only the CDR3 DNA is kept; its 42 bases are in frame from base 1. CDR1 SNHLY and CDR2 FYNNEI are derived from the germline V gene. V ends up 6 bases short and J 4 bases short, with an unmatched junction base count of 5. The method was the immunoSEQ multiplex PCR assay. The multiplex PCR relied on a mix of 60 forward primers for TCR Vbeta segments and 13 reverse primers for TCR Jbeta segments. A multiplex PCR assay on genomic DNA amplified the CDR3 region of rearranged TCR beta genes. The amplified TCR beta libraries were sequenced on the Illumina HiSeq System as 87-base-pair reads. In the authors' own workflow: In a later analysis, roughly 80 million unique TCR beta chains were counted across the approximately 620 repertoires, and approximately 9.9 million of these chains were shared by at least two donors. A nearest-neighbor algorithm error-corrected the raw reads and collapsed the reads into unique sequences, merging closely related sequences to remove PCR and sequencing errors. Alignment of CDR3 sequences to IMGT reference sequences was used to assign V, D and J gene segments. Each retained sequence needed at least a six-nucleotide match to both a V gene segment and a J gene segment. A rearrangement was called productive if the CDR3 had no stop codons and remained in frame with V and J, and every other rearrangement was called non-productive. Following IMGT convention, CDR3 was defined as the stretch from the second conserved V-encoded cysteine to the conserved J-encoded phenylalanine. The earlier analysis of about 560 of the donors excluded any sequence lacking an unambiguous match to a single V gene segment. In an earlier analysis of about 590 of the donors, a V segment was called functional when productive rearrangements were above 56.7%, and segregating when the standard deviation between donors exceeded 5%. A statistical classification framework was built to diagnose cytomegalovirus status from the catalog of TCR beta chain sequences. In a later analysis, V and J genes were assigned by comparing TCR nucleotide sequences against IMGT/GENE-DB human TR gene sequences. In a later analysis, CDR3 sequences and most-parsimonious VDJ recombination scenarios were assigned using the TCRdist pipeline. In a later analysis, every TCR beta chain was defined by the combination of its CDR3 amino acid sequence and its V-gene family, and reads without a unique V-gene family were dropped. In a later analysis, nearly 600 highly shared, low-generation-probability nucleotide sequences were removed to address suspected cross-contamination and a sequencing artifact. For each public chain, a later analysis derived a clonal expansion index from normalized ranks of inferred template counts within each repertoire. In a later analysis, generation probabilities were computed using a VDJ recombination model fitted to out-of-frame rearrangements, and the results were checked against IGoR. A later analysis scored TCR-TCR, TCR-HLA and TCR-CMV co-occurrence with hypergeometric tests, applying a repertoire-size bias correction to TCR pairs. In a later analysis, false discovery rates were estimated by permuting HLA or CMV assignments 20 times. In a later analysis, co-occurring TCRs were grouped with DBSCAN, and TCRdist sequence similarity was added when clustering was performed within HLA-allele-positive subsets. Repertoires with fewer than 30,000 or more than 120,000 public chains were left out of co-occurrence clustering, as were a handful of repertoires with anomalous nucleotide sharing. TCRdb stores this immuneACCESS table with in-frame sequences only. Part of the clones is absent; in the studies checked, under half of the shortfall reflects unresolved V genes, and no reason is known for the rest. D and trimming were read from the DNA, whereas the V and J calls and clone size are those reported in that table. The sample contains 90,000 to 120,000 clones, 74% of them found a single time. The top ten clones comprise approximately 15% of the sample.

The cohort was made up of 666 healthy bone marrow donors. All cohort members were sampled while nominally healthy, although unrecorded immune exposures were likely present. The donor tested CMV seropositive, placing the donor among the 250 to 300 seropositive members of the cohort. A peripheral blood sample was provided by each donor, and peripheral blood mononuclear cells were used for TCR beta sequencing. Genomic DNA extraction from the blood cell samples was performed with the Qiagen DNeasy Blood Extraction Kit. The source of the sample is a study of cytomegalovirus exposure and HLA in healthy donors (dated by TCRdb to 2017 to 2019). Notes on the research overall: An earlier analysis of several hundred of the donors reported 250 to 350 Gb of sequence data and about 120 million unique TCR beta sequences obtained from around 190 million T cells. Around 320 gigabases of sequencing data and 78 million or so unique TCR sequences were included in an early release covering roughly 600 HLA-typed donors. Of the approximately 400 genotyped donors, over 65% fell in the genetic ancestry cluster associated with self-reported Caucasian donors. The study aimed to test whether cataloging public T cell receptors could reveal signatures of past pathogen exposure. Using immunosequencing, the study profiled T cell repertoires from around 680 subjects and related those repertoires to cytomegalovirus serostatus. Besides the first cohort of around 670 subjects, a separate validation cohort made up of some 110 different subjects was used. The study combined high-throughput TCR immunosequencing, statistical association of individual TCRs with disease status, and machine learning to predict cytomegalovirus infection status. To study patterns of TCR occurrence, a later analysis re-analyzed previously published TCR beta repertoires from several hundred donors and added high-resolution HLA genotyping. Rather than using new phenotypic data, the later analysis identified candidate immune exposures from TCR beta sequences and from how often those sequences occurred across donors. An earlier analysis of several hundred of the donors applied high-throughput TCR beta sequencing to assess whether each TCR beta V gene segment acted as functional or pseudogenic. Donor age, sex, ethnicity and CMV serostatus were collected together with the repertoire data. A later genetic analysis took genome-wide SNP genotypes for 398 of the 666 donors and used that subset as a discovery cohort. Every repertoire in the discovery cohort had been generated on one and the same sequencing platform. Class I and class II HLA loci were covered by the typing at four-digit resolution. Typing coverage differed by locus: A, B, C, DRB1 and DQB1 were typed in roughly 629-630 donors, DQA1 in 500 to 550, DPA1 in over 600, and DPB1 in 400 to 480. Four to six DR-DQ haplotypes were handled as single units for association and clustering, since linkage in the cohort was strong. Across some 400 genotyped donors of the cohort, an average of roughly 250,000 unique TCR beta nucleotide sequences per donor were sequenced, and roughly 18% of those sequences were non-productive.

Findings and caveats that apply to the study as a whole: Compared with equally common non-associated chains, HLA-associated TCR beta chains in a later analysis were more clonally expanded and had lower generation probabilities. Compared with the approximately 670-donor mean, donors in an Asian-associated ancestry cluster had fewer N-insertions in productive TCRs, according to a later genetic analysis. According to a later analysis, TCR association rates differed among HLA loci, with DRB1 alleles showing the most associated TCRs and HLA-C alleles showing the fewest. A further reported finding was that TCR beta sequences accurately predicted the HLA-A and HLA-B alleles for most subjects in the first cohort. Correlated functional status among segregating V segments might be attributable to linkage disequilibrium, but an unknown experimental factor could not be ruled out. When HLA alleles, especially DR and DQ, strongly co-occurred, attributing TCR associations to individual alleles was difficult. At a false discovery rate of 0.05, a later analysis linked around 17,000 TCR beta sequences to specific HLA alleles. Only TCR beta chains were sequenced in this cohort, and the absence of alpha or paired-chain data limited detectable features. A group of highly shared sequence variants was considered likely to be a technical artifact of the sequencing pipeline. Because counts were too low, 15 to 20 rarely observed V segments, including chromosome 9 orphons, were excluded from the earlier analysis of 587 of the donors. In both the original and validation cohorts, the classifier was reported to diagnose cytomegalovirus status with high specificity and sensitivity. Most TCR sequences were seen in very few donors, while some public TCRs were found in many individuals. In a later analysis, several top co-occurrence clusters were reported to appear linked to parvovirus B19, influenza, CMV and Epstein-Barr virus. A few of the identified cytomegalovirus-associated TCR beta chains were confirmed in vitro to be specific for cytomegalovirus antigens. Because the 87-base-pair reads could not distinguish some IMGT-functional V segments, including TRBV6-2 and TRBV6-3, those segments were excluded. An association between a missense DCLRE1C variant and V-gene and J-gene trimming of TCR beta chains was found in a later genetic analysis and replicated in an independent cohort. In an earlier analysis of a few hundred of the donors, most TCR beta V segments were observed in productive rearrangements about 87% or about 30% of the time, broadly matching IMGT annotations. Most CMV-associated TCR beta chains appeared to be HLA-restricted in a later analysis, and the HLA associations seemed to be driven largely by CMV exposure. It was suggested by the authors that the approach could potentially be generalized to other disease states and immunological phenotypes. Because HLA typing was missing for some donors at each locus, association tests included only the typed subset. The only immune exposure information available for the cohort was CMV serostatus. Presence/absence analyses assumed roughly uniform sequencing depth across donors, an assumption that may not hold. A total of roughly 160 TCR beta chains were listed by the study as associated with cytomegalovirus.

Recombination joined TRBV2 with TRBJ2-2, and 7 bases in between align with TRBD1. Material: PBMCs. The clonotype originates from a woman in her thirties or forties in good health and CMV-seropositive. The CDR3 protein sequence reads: CASSKTGSTGELFF. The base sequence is TGTGCCAGCAGCAAGACAGGGAGCACCGGGGAGCTGTTTTTT.